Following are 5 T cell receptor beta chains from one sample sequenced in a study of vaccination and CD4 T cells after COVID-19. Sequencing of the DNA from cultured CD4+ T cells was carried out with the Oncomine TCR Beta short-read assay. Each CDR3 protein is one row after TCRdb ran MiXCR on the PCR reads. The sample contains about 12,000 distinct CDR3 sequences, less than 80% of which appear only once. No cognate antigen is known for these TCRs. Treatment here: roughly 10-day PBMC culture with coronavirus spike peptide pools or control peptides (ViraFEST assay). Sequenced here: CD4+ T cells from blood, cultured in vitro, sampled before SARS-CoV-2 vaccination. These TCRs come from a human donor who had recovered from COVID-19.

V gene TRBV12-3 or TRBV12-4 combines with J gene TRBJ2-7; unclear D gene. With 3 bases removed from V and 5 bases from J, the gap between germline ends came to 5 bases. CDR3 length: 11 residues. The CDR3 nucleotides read TGTGCCAGCAGTTTGAGGAACGAGCAGTACTTC. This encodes CASSLRNEQYF.

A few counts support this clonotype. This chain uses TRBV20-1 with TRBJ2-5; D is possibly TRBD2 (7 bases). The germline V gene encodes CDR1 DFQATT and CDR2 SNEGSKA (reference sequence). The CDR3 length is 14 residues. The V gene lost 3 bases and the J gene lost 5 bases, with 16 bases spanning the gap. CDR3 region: CSASRVGGPETQYF. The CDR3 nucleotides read TGCAGTGCTAGCAGGGTGGGGGGGCCGGAGACCCAGTACTTC.

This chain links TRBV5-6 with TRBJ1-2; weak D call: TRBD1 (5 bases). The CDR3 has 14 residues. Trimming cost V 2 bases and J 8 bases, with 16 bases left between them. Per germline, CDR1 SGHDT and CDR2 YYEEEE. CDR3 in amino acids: CASSFGANRAGYTF. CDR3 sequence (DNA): TGTGCCAGCAGCTTCGGGGCCAACAGAGCGGGCTACACCTTC.

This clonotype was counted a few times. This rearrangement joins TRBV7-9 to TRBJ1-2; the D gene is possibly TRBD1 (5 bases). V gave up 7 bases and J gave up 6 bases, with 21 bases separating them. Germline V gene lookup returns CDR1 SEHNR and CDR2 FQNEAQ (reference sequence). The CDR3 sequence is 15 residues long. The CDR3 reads CASNYHTGREDGYTF. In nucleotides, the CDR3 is TGTGCCAGCAACTATCACACGGGACGGGAGGATGGCTACACCTTC.

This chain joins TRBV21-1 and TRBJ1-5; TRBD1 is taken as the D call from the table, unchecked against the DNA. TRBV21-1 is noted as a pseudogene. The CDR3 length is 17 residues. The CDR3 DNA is TGTGCCAGCAGGCTTCCCAGGGTCGGAGGAAGCAATCAGCCCCAGCATTTT. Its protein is CASRLPRVGGSNQPQHF.